This T cell receptor (beta chain) was profiled in a study of T cells after yellow fever vaccination. Study-level findings and limits: Although the secondary response was weaker, it peaked faster, at day 5 versus 15.

MiXCR, applied by TCRdb to the 5' RACE reads, yields one record per CDR3 protein. Of 300,000 or so distinct CDR3 sequences in the sample, 3% to 4.5% are singletons; the top ten hold approximately 24%. A note on this clonotype: As yet, its antigen is unknown.

This CDR3 has 17 amino acids. V lost 3 bases and J 6 bases, leaving 18 bases between the germline ends. In germline, CDR1 is LGHNA, CDR2 YSLEER. The chain combines TRBV4-3 with TRBJ1-6, with D unresolved. This TCR came from a man younger than 35 who received the YFV17D yellow fever vaccine. The sample was PBMCs, taken 5 days after the yellow fever booster vaccination. The CDR3 sequence: CASSQALIPPPNSPLHF. DNA for the CDR3: TGCGCCAGCAGCCAGGCTCTCATCCCTCCCCCTAATTCACCCCTCCACTTT.